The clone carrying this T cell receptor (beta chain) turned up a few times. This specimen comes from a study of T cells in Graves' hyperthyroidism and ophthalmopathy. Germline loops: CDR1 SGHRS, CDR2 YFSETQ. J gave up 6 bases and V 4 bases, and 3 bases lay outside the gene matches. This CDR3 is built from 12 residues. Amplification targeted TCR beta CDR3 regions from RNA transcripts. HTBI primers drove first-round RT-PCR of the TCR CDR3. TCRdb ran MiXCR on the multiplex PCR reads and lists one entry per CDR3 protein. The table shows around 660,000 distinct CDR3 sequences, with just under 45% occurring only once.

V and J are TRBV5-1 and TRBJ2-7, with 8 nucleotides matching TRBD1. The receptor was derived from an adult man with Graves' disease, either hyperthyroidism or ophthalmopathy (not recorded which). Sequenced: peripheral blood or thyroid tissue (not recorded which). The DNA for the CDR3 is TGCGCCAGCAGCCAGGGGGCGCGCGAGCAGTACTTC. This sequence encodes CASSQGAREQYF.